Each of the 25 T cell receptor beta chains below was sequenced from the same sample in a study of T cell responses to AZD1222 COVID-19 vaccine. The data were produced by immunoSEQ multiplex PCR, yet TCRdb's version contains in-frame clones alone and is incomplete. Of some 140,000 clones listed, 70% to 90% were seen once; the top ten hold just over 5.5%. Sequences were derived from peripheral blood, sampled on day 0 of AZD1222 vaccination. The receptor source for this set is an adult in good health.

The chain has TRBV2 and TRBJ1-6; D may be TRBD1 (5 bases). Germline lookup yields CDR1 SNHLY and CDR2 FYNNEI. The V gene lost 6 bases and the J gene lost 7 bases, with 19 bases spanning the gap. This CDR3 spans 16 amino acids. CDR3 sequence: CASRRSGGPGNSPLHF. The CDR3 region has the DNA TGTGCCAGCAGGAGGTCGGGGGGTCCGGGGAATTCACCCCTCCACTTT.

This sequence joins TRBV6-2 or TRBV6-3 and TRBJ1-2; TRBD1 matches 8 bases. The CDR3 spans 17 residues. CDR1 and CDR2 from the germline V gene are MNHEY and SVGEGT. After removal of 6 bases from V and 4 bases from J, the junction contained 16 bases not matched to a gene. CDR3 region: CASSVLPPGQASYGYTF. CDR3 DNA: TGTGCCAGCAGCGTTTTACCTCCGGGACAGGCCAGCTATGGCTACACCTTC.

The chain carries TRBV30 and TRBJ1-1; D is uncertain. CDR1 and CDR2 (germline): GTSNPN, SVGIG (reference sequence). The V end was cut by 7 bases, the J end by 1 base, with 10 bases between. This CDR3 is built from 12 residues. The chain's CDR3 is CASLRANTEAFF. In nucleotides, the CDR3 is TGTGCCTCCCTGCGTGCGAACACTGAAGCTTTCTTT.

V and J are TRBV7-6 and TRBJ2-1, with D maybe TRBD2 (6 bases). The CDR3 is made up of 13 amino acids. Germline assignment: CDR1 SGHVS and CDR2 FNYEAQ. Trimming took off 4 bases at V and 7 bases at J, with 11 bases between the two ends. In DNA, the CDR3 is TGTGCCAGCAGCTCTCTTGGGGGGAATGAGCAGTTCTTC. Translated, it gives CASSSLGGNEQFF. Full variable domain (rest looked up from reference TRBV7-6 and TRBJ2-1): GAGVSQSPRYKVTKRGQDVALRCDPISGHVSLYWYRQALGQGPEFLTYFNYEAQQDKSGLPNDRFSAERPEGSISTLTIQRTEQRDSAMYRCASSSLGGNEQFFGPGTRLTVL.

J is TRBJ1-5 and V is TRBV19; 7 bases match TRBD1. The germline gives CDR1 LNHDA, CDR2 SQIVND (reference sequence). This CDR3 has 15 amino acids. V trimming: 6 bases; J trimming: 0 bases; junction bases outside the gene matches: 5. The CDR3 reads CASRGQYNSNQPQHF. The CDR3, as DNA: TGTGCCAGTAGGGGACAGTATAATAGCAATCAGCCCCAGCATTTT.

This sequence joins TRBV5-1 and TRBJ1-4; 9 bases are shared with TRBD1. There are 14 residues in the CDR3. J was trimmed by 5 bases and V by 5 bases; bases with no gene match: 4. The germline CDR1 and CDR2 sequences are SGHRS and YFSETQ. The CDR3 DNA is TGCGCCAGCAGACTGGGACAGGGCAATGAAAAACTGTTTTTT. This sequence encodes CASRLGQGNEKLFF.

This chain connects TRBV5-1 to TRBJ2-6; 9 nucleotides match TRBD1. Germline V gene data show CDR1 as SGHRS and CDR2 as YFSETQ. V lost 1 base, J lost 4 bases, and 15 bases stayed unmatched. CDR3 length: 20 amino acids. CDR3 nucleotide sequence: TGCGCCAGCAGCTTGAGTACTCGTGGACAGGGGACGCTGGGGGCCAACGTCCTGACTTTC. Protein product: CASSLSTRGQGTLGANVLTF.

The rearrangement uses TRBV30 and TRBJ1-2; D gene unclear. The germline CDR1 and CDR2 sequences are GTSNPN and SVGIG (reference sequence). V was clipped by 2 bases and J by 7 bases, with 11 bases between them. The CDR3 is 12 amino acids. CDR3 nucleotide sequence: TGTGCCTGGAGTAGAAGGGTCACTGGCTACACCTTC. Its translation is CAWSRRVTGYTF.

This chain uses TRBV19 with TRBJ2-3; perhaps TRBD1 as D (5 bases). Germline V lookup: CDR1 LNHDA, CDR2 SQIVND (reference sequence). Trimming took off 3 bases at V and 1 base at J, with 5 bases between the two ends. The CDR3 is made up of 13 amino acids. The CDR3 here is CASSIRGTDTQYF. CDR3 in DNA: TGTGCCAGTAGTATCAGGGGCACAGATACGCAGTATTTT.

The rearrangement uses TRBV4-3 and TRBJ2-1, with TRBD2 matching 8 bases. Germline CDR1 and CDR2: LGHNA and YSLEER. The CDR3 spans 14 residues. The junction had 4 bases not matched to a gene; V was cut back by 0 bases and J by 9 bases. Written as DNA, the CDR3 is TGCGCCAGCAGCCAAGATCCGGGAGGGCTTGAGCAGTTCTTC. Protein sequence: CASSQDPGGLEQFF.

The gene calls are TRBV9 and TRBJ2-5; D unresolved. V was clipped by 2 bases and J by 4 bases, with 15 bases between them. Germline lookup yields CDR1 SGDLS and CDR2 YYNGEE. The CDR3 contains 15 residues. The CDR3 region is CASSVHGSSGETQYF. CDR3 nucleotides: TGTGCCAGCAGCGTCCACGGGTCCTCCGGAGAGACCCAGTACTTC.

The gene calls are TRBV5-4 and TRBJ2-1; a weak D match, TRBD2 (5 bases). Germline CDR1 and CDR2: SGHNT and YYREEE (reference sequence). The CDR3 consists of 16 residues. Deletions cut 0 bases from V and 10 bases from J, with 20 bases between. CDR3 coding DNA: TGTGCCAGCAGCTTGGCCCTGGGTCCAGGTACGGGGGAGCAGTTCTTC. It codes for CASSLALGPGTGEQFF.

V and J are TRBV7-3 and TRBJ1-3, with D perhaps TRBD1 (6 bases). The CDR3 is 16 amino acids. CDR1 and CDR2 from the germline V gene are SGHTA and FQGTGA. The V gene lost 2 bases and the J gene lost 4 bases, with 15 bases spanning the gap. The CDR3 DNA reads as TGTGCCAGCAGCTTAGGGCCACAGGGTTCGGGAAACACCATATATTTT. Encoded protein: CASSLGPQGSGNTIYF.

The rearrangement joins TRBV9 to TRBJ2-5; 10 bases fit TRBD2. The V gene end was trimmed by 4 bases and the J gene end by 4 bases; junction bases not matched to a gene: 7. This CDR3 spans 15 amino acids. The germline gives CDR1 SGDLS, CDR2 YYNGEE. The CDR3, as DNA: TGTGCCAGCAGCTCTAGCGGGAGTCCCCGAGAGACCCAGTACTTC. Its protein is CASSSSGSPRETQYF.

The chain employs TRBV7-6 and TRBJ2-2, with D possibly TRBD1 on 6 matching bases. With 6 bases removed from V and 4 bases from J, the gap between germline ends came to 15 bases. The CDR3 length is 15 residues. Germline V gives CDR1 SGHVS, CDR2 FNYEAQ. CDR3 residues: CASSHPRTVTGELFF. The CDR3 DNA reads as TGTGCCAGCAGTCACCCACGGACAGTCACCGGGGAGCTGTTTTTT.

This sequence joins TRBV29-1 and TRBJ1-1, with unresolved D. Germline CDR1 is SQVTM and CDR2 is ANQGSEA. The CDR3 covers 11 residues. Trimming left V 7 bases short and J 1 base short, with 7 bases between. The CDR3 region has the DNA TGCAGCGCGGGCCCGAACACTGAAGCTTTCTTT. Translating gives CSAGPNTEAFF.

The chain employs TRBV25-1 and TRBJ1-3, with D possibly TRBD1 on 5 matching bases. Trimming took 6 bases from V and 4 from J, leaving 10 bases between them. The CDR3 consists of 13 residues. In germline, CDR1 is MGHDK, CDR2 SYGVNS. DNA for the CDR3: TGTGCCAGCAGCAGAAGGGGCGGAAACACCATATATTTT. Its translation is CASSRRGGNTIYF.

The chain is built from TRBV28 and TRBJ1-6; 9 nucleotides align to TRBD1. With V trimmed by 3 bases and J by 7 bases, 1 base remained unmatched. The CDR3 totals 14 residues. CDR1 and CDR2 (germline): MDHEN, SYDVKM. DNA of the CDR3: TGTGCCAGCAGTTTTGGGACAGGGAATTCACCCCTCCACTTT. Protein: CASSFGTGNSPLHF.

The J gene is TRBJ2-1, the V gene TRBV7-9, with D unresolved. The germline V and J ends were trimmed by 2 bases and 0 bases, with 14 bases remaining between them. Germline V gives CDR1 SEHNR, CDR2 FQNEAQ (reference sequence). The CDR3 has 17 residues. CDR3 nucleotides: TGTGCCAGCAGCTTACTTAGCCCCCAGGCCTCCTACAATGAGCAGTTCTTC. Translating it yields CASSLLSPQASYNEQFF.

This clone came up a few times. The CDR3 is CARHWELGNTIYF. The CDR3 DNA follows: TGTGCCAGACATTGGGAACTTGGAAACACCATATATTTT. The chain employs TRBV5-4 and TRBJ1-3; D unresolved. This CDR3 is 13 amino acids long. The V end was cut by 8 bases, the J end by 3 bases, with 12 bases between. The germline gives CDR1 SGHNT, CDR2 YYREEE (reference sequence).

The V and J genes are TRBV4-3 and TRBJ2-5; the D is unclear. Trimming cost V 1 base and J 0 bases, with 6 bases left between them. The CDR3 loop spans 14 amino acids. The germline V gene has CDR1 LGHNA and CDR2 YSLEER. The CDR3 DNA follows: TGCGCCAGCAGCCAAGCTGGGGACCAAGAGACCCAGTACTTC. It codes for CASSQAGDQETQYF.

This chain joins TRBV27 and TRBJ1-4; D possibly corresponds to TRBD1 (6 bases). This CDR3 has 20 amino acids. Germline CDR1 and CDR2: MNHEY and SMNVEV (reference sequence). The V and J ends lost 3 bases and 7 bases respectively, with 30 bases between them. Written as DNA, the CDR3 is TGTGCCAGCAGTTTCCTAGGCCAGTTGACAGGCCCGGGTGAGGGTGAAAAACTGTTTTTT. Protein: CASSFLGQLTGPGEGEKLFF.

The genes are TRBV2 and TRBJ2-2; no reliable D call. Trimming left V 6 bases short and J 2 bases short, with 1 base between. CDR1 and CDR2 from the germline V gene are SNHLY and FYNNEI. This CDR3 spans 11 amino acids. CDR3 DNA sequence: TGTGCCAGCAGCAACACCGGGGAGCTGTTTTTT. Translation: CASSNTGELFF.

This chain links TRBV2 with TRBJ1-3; 8 nucleotides align to TRBD1. The CDR3 runs to 15 residues. Germline CDR1 is SNHLY and CDR2 is FYNNEI. V shed 6 bases and J 0 bases; nucleotides not matched to a gene: 4. In DNA form, the CDR3 reads TGTGCCAGCAGAGGACAGGGCGGCTCTGGAAACACCATATATTTT. It translates to CASRGQGGSGNTIYF.

The V call is TRBV6-5, the J call TRBJ2-5, with TRBD1 as a possible D gene (5 bases). V lost 0 bases, J lost 1 base, and 12 bases lay in between. The CDR3 runs 16 residues. The germline gives CDR1 MNHEY, CDR2 SVGAGI. CDR3 nucleotides: TGTGCCAGCAGTTACTCAAGGGGCTACCCCCAAGAGACCCAGTACTTC. Its protein product is CASSYSRGYPQETQYF.